The rows below give T cell receptor beta chains drawn from one sample of a study of CD8+ T cells in alopecia areata. Repertoires were generated with immunoSEQ multiplex PCR, while TCRdb's copy carries only in-frame clones and drops some. There are 100,000 to 150,000 clones in the sample; about 46% occur only once, and roughly a sixth lies in the top ten. The sequences come from CD8+ T cells sorted from blood, collected at week 0. The receptors stem from a human donor with alopecia areata. CDR3s include the opening cysteine and the closing phenylalanine or tryptophan. The D gene is left open where the match is weak. Size is omitted from some rows. Given values are once, few, many or a class for expanded clones.

D	size	V	J	DNA	CDR3
TRBD2	.	TRBV7-8	TRBJ2-3	TGTGCCAGCAGTTCTCGACTAGCGGGGCCCACAGATACGCAGTATTTT	CASSSRLAGPTDTQYF
.	.	TRBV5-1	TRBJ2-1	TGCGCCAGCAGCTTGGGACAGTACAATGAGCAGTTCTTC	CASSLGQYNEQFF
TRBD1	.	TRBV7-2	TRBJ2-1	TGTGCCAGCAGCCCGTGGGCAGGGGGCTCCAATGAGCAGTTCTTC	CASSPWAGGSNEQFF
TRBD1	.	TRBV7-9	TRBJ2-7	TGTGCCAGCAGCTTATCGGACAGGGCCTACGAGCAGTACTTC	CASSLSDRAYEQYF
TRBD1	few	TRBV7-2	TRBJ1-2	TGTGCCAGCAGTGCCACAGGGGTAGATGGGGGCTACACCTTC	CASSATGVDGGYTF
.	.	TRBV30	TRBJ2-7	TGTGCCTGGACGGGGGCCTACGAGCAGTACTTC	CAWTGAYEQYF
.	.	TRBV27	TRBJ1-2	TGTGCCAGCAGTTTATCGGTATCCTATGGCTACACCTTC	CASSLSVSYGYTF
.	.	TRBV11-2	TRBJ2-7	TGTGCCAGCACTCCGCTGGTGCTTTCCTACGAGCAGTACTTC	CASTPLVLSYEQYF
TRBD1	once	TRBV6-5	TRBJ2-5	TGTGCCAGCAGTTATACAGGGGCCCGCGAGACCCAGTACTTC	CASSYTGARETQYF
.	few	TRBV29-1	TRBJ2-5	TGCAGCGTTGTGATCGGGTTGACGGAGACCCAGTACTTC	CSVVIGLTETQYF
.	.	TRBV6-1	TRBJ2-7	TGTGCCAGCGGTACAGGGTTCGGTCTCTACGAGCAGTACTTC	CASGTGFGLYEQYF
TRBD1	.	TRBV4-1	TRBJ1-2	TGCGCCAGCAGCCAACACAAAGGGACAGGTGCTAACTATGGCTACACCTTC	CASSQHKGTGANYGYTF
.	few	TRBV2	TRBJ1-2	TGTGCCAGCAGTGAGGAGGGGGGGATCTATGGCTACACCTTC	CASSEEGGIYGYTF
.	.	TRBV5-6	TRBJ2-5	TGTGCCAGCAGCTTGAAACGGGGGCGGCAAGAGACCCAGTACTTC	CASSLKRGRQETQYF
.	few	TRBV7-8	TRBJ1-5	TGTGCCAGCAGCTTAGGAAGGGGGGCGGCGCAGCCCCAGCATTTT	CASSLGRGAAQPQHF
.	.	TRBV7-2	TRBJ1-2	TGTGCCAGCAGCTTGGGAAATCGTCAGGGGATTAACTATGGCTACACCTTC	CASSLGNRQGINYGYTF
.	once	TRBV13	TRBJ2-5	TGTGCCAGCAGCTTATCATATCCAGAGACCCAGTACTTC	CASSLSYPETQYF
.	few	TRBV6-6	TRBJ1-1	TGTGCCAGCACTCTGAACACTGAAGCTTTCTTT	CASTLNTEAFF
.	.	TRBV7-9	TRBJ2-5	TGTGCCAGCAGCCCTCAAGGATCCCTGGAGACCCAGTACTTC	CASSPQGSLETQYF
TRBD1	.	TRBV5-6	TRBJ1-5	TGTGCCAGCAGCTACGGGACAGGGATCTATCAGCCCCAGCATTTT	CASSYGTGIYQPQHF
TRBD1	.	TRBV5-6	TRBJ1-2	TGTGCCAGCAGCGACGGGACAGCCTATGGCTACACCTTC	CASSDGTAYGYTF
.	few	TRBV7-2	TRBJ1-1	TGTGCCAGCAGCTTAGAGGGGGGCGCGGGCACTGAAGCTTTCTTT	CASSLEGGAGTEAFF
TRBD2	.	TRBV27	TRBJ2-5	TGTGCCAGCAGACTTGGCGGGGGAGAGACCCAGTACTTC	CASRLGGGETQYF
TRBD2	.	TRBV4-2	TRBJ2-2	TGTGCCAGCAGCCAAGTAGGACTAGCGGAAGATCCGCCGATCAACACCGGGGAGCTGTTTTTT	CASSQVGLAEDPPINTGELFF
TRBD1	.	TRBV27	TRBJ1-5	TGTGCCACCACCCCAGGGGGCGGAAATCAGCCCCAGCATTTT	CATTPGGGNQPQHF
.	.	TRBV28	TRBJ2-7	TGTGCCAGCAGTTCGATCTCCTACGAGCAGTACTTC	CASSSISYEQYF
.	.	TRBV5-6	TRBJ1-2	TGTGCCAGCAGCGGGAACAGGGAAAGGGACTATGGCTACACCTTC	CASSGNRERDYGYTF
.	.	TRBV2	TRBJ2-3	TGTGCCAGCTGGGACAGCACAGATACGCAGTATTTT	CASWDSTDTQYF
.	.	TRBV7-9	TRBJ2-3	TGTGCCAGCAGCACAATCCGAGATACGCAGTATTTT	CASSTIRDTQYF
.	few	TRBV27	TRBJ2-1	TGTGCCAGCAGTTTAGGTCGCTTCGGAAATGAGCAGTTCTTC	CASSLGRFGNEQFF
TRBD1	.	TRBV27	TRBJ1-5	TGTGCCAGCAGTCTTGACAGGGATCAGCCCCAGCATTTT	CASSLDRDQPQHF
.	few	TRBV29-1	TRBJ1-2	TGCAGCGTTCATCAGGATATTCCGTCGGGCTACACCTTC	CSVHQDIPSGYTF
.	.	TRBV27	TRBJ1-5	TGTGCCAGCAGTTTAAACGGTGCCGGGAGCAATCAGCCCCAGCATTTT	CASSLNGAGSNQPQHF
.	.	TRBV9	TRBJ2-3	TGTGCCAGCAGCGTATTTGGGGTCCCCTCGGATACGCAGTATTTT	CASSVFGVPSDTQYF
.	.	TRBV29-1	TRBJ1-4	TGCAGCGTTGAAGCCCCCGCCCCAGACAGCCCTAATGAAAAACTGTTTTTT	CSVEAPAPDSPNEKLFF
.	.	TRBV6-6	TRBJ1-5	TGTGCCAGCAGTTACGGGATGGGAAGCAATCAGCCCCAGCATTTT	CASSYGMGSNQPQHF
.	.	TRBV11-1	TRBJ1-1	TGTGCCAGCTCCTGGACAGAGGGGAACACTGAAGCTTTCTTT	CASSWTEGNTEAFF
.	.	TRBV5-1	TRBJ2-7	TGCGCCAGCAGCTTGGAGGGGTTGTACTACGAGCAGTACTTC	CASSLEGLYYEQYF
.	few	TRBV15	TRBJ1-3	TGTGCCACCAAACCTTTGGGGGCAGAGTCTGGAAACACCATATATTTT	CATKPLGAESGNTIYF
TRBD2	.	TRBV6-6	TRBJ2-3	TGTGCCAGCACAACTAGCGGCACAGATACGCAGTATTTT	CASTTSGTDTQYF
TRBD1	.	TRBV29-1	TRBJ1-1	TGCAGCGTTGACAGGGGGGAAACTGAAGCTTTCTTT	CSVDRGETEAFF
.	few	TRBV10-3	TRBJ2-7	TGTGCCATCAGTGATACGGGACCTTACGAGCAGTACTTC	CAISDTGPYEQYF
.	.	TRBV30	TRBJ1-1	TGTGCCTGGAGTGGGTTTACTGAAGCTTTCTTT	CAWSGFTEAFF
.	.	TRBV29-1	TRBJ1-2	TGCAGCGCCCAGGGAGATAACTATGGCTACACCTTC	CSAQGDNYGYTF
.	.	TRBV25-1	TRBJ1-2	TGTGCCAGCAGTGAATCTTCTGACTATGGCTACACCTTC	CASSESSDYGYTF
TRBD1	.	TRBV30	TRBJ2-5	TGTGCCTGGTCAGGGACAGGGGGAGTTCTAGCCCAGTACTTC	CAWSGTGGVLAQYF
TRBD2	.	TRBV7-8	TRBJ2-1	TGTGCCAGCAGCTTAGTCACGGGGGGGTCACTATACAATGAGCAGTTCTTC	CASSLVTGGSLYNEQFF
.	few	TRBV11-2	TRBJ2-7	TGTGCCAGCAGCTTAGAGCCGGGGATCGAGCAGTACTTC	CASSLEPGIEQYF
TRBD1	.	TRBV29-1	TRBJ2-5	TGCAGCGCCGGGGCGGTTGGCAGGGGGCGCGGGGAGACCCAGTACTTC	CSAGAVGRGRGETQYF
TRBD1	.	TRBV29-1	TRBJ1-2	TGCAGCGTTGAAGGATGGGACAGGACTAACTATGGCTACACCTTC	CSVEGWDRTNYGYTF
TRBD1	.	TRBV29-1	TRBJ2-5	TGCAGCGTTGTGCAGTGGCGGACAGGGACGGAAGAGACCCAGTACTTC	CSVVQWRTGTEETQYF
.	.	TRBV29-1	TRBJ2-3	TGCAGCGTTGAAATCCCTACAGATACGCAGTATTTT	CSVEIPTDTQYF
.	.	TRBV9	TRBJ1-2	TGTGCCAGCAGAGAGACAGACATCTATGGCTACACCTTC	CASRETDIYGYTF